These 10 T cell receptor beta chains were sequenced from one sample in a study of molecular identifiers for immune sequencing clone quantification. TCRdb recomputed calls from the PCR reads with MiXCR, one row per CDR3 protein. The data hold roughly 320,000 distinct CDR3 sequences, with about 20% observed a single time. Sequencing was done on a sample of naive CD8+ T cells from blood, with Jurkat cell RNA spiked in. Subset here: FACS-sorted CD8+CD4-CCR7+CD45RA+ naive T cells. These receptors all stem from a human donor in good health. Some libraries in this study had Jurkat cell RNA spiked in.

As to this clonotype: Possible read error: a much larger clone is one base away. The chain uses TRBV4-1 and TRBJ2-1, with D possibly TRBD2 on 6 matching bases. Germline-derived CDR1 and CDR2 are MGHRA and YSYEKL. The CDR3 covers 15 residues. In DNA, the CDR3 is TGCGCCAGCAGCCATCTCTTTAGCGGCCAAGATGAGCGGTTCTTC. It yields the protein CASSHLFSGQDERFF.

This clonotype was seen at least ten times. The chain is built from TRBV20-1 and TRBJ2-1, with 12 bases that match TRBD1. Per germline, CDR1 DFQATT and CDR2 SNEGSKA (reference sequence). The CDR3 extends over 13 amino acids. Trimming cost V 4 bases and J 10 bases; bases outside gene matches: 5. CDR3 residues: CSATGQGAREQFF. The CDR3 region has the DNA TGCAGTGCTACGGGACAGGGGGCAAGGGAGCAGTTCTTC.

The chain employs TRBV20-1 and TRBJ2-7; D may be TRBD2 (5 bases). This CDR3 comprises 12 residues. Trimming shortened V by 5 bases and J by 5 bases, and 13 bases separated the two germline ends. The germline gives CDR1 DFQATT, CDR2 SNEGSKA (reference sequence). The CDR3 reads CSAYRDSDEQYF. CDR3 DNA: TGCAGTGCTTACCGGGATTCAGACGAGCAGTACTTC.

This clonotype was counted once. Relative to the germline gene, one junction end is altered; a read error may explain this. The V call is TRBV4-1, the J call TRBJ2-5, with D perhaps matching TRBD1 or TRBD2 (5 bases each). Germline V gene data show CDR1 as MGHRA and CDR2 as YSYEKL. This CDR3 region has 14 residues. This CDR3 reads CAGSTMMGDQTQYF. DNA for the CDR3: TGCGCCGGCAGCACCATGATGGGGGATCAGACCCAGTACTTC.

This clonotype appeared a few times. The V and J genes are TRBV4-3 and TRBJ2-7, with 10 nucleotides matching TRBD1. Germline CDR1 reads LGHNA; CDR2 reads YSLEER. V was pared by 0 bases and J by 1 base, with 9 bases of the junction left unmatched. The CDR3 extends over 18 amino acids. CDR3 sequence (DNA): TGCGCCAGCAGCCAAGACCATGAAGGACAGGGGGGGTCCTACGAGCAGTACTTC. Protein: CASSQDHEGQGGSYEQYF.

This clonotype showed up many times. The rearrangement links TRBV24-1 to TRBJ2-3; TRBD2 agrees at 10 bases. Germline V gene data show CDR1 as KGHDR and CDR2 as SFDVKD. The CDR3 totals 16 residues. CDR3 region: CAQTSGVLTSTDTQYF. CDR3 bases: TGTGCACAAACTAGCGGGGTTTTAACTAGCACAGATACGCAGTATTTT.

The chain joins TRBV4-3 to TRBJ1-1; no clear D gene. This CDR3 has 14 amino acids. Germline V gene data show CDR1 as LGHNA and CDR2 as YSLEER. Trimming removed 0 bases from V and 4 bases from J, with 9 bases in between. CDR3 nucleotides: TGCGCCAGCAGCCAAGAGCTGCCCGGCACTGAAGCTTTCTTT. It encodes CASSQELPGTEAFF.

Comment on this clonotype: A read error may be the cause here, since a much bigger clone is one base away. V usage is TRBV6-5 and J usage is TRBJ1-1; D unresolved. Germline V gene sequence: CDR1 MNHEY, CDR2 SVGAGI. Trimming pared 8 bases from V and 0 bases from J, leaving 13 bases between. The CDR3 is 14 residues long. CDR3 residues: CASGSTELNTEAFF. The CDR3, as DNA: TGTGCCAGCGGGTCAACAGAGTTGAACACTGAAGCTTTCTTT.

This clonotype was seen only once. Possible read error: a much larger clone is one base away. The CDR3 DNA follows: TGTGCCAGCAGGCCTAAGGGGGAGAGCAATCAGCCCCAGCATTTT. The encoded protein is CASRPKGESNQPQHF. The chain carries TRBV28 and TRBJ1-5; maybe TRBD1 (6 bases). The length of the CDR3 is 15 residues. Germline V lookup: CDR1 MDHEN, CDR2 SYDVKM. V was pared by 6 bases and J by 1 base, with 13 bases between.

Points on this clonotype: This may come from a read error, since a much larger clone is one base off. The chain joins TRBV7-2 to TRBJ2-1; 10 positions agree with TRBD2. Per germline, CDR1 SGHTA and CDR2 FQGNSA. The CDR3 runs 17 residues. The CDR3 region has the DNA TGTGCCAGCAGCACCGCGTCTAGCGGGAGTTCCTACAATAAGCAGTTCTTC. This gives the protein CASSTASSGSSYNKQFF.